A single sample is the source of the 23 T cell receptor beta chains below, sequenced in a study of blood T cell repertoires in COVID-19. Method: immunoSEQ multiplex PCR; TCRdb's copy keeps in-frame clones and lacks some. The repertoire holds 150,000 or so clones, with approximately 91% as singletons. Material: peripheral blood. Source of these receptors: a man between 18 and 35 years old with acute or convalescent COVID-19.

For this clone: Other DNA sequences within the sample encode an identical CDR3. This chain connects TRBV5-1 to TRBJ2-3, with 7 bases that match TRBD1. The CDR3 contains 14 residues. Germline assignment: CDR1 SGHRS and CDR2 YFSETQ. V lost 0 bases, J lost 6 bases, and 4 bases stayed unmatched. The CDR3 spells CASSLGQGGDTQYF. In DNA, the CDR3 is TGCGCCAGCAGCTTGGGACAGGGCGGTGATACGCAGTATTTT.

CDR3 nucleotide sequence: TGTGCCAGCAGTCCCACTGCTACAACTAATGAAAAACTGTTTTTT. Translation gives CASSPTATTNEKLFF. The rearrangement links TRBV5-6 to TRBJ1-4; D unclear. CDR3 length equals 15 residues. Germline V gene sequence: CDR1 SGHDT, CDR2 YYEEEE. Deletions cut 5 bases from V and 0 bases from J, with 11 bases between.

The gene calls are TRBV6-4 and TRBJ1-5; 7 bases align to TRBD1. This CDR3 has 15 amino acids. V dropped 3 bases and J dropped 3; count of bases not matched to a gene: 5. Looked up from germline, CDR1 is MRHNA and CDR2 is SNTAGT. The CDR3, as DNA: TGTGCCAGCAGTGAGCGGGACAGCTCCAATCAGCCCCAGCATTTT. It is translated as CASSERDSSNQPQHF.

J is TRBJ1-5 and V is TRBV7-2, with D unclear. Germline V gene data show CDR1 as SGHTA and CDR2 as FQGNSA. The germline V and J ends were trimmed by 2 bases and 2 bases, with 7 bases remaining between them. The CDR3 is 14 residues long. Here the CDR3 reads CASSLWGGNQPQHF. In DNA form, the CDR3 reads TGTGCCAGCAGCTTATGGGGAGGCAATCAGCCCCAGCATTTT.

The rearrangement joins TRBV30 to TRBJ2-7; D is unresolved. V lost 0 bases and J lost 6, with 15 bases in between. The CDR3 extends over 14 amino acids. The germline CDR1 and CDR2 sequences are GTSNPN and SVGIG (reference sequence). The CDR3 is CAWSVFIELGEQYF. The CDR3 bases are TGTGCCTGGAGTGTATTCATCGAGCTCGGCGAGCAGTACTTC.

This chain uses TRBV7-8 with TRBJ2-7; perhaps TRBD1 as D (6 bases). CDR1 SGHVS and CDR2 FQNEAQ come from the germline V gene. V was trimmed by 1 base and J by 5 bases, leaving 9 bases between them. The CDR3 runs to 13 residues. In DNA form, the CDR3 reads TGTGCCAGCAGCTTAGACAGGGTAAACGAGCAGTACTTC. This encodes CASSLDRVNEQYF.

The genes are TRBV6-6 and TRBJ2-7; possibly TRBD1 for D (6 bases). The CDR3 covers 15 residues. CDR1 and CDR2 (germline): MNHNY, SVGAGI (reference sequence). Trimming stripped 4 bases from V and 0 bases from J, with 13 bases between. CDR3 sequence reads: CASSSGHSSSYEQYF. DNA for the CDR3: TGTGCCAGCAGTTCGGGACATTCGAGCTCCTACGAGCAGTACTTC.

The V gene is TRBV6-5, the J gene TRBJ1-3, with D possibly TRBD1 on 5 matching bases. The V gene lost 10 bases and the J gene lost 2 bases, with 15 bases spanning the gap. In germline, CDR1 is MNHEY, CDR2 SVGAGI. The CDR3 length is 14 residues. CDR3 in amino acids: CATLPGGPGNTIYF. The CDR3 DNA sequence: TGTGCCACCCTCCCGGGGGGTCCTGGAAACACCATATATTTT.

V is TRBV6-5 and J is TRBJ1-5; D is perhaps TRBD1 (5 bases). Germline V gene lookup returns CDR1 MNHEY and CDR2 SVGAGI. V was trimmed by 7 bases and J by 4 bases, leaving 11 bases between them. This CDR3 has 13 amino acids. CDR3 protein: CASTGLVNQPQHF. The CDR3, as DNA: TGTGCCAGCACGGGACTGGTTAATCAGCCCCAGCATTTT.

The V and J genes are TRBV30 and TRBJ1-1; 10 bases are shared with TRBD1. V dropped 2 bases and J dropped 1; count of bases not matched to a gene: 4. CDR3 length: 15 amino acids. Looked up from germline, CDR1 is GTSNPN and CDR2 is SVGIG (reference sequence). The CDR3 region has the DNA TGTGCCTGGAGTCAACGGACAGGGGGGAACACTGAAGCTTTCTTT. As protein: CAWSQRTGGNTEAFF.

V is TRBV6-5 and J is TRBJ2-2; maybe TRBD1 (5 bases). V dropped 7 bases and J dropped 4 bases, with 16 bases sitting between them. From germline, CDR1 is MNHEY and CDR2 SVGAGI. The CDR3 covers 15 residues. The CDR3 coding sequence is TGTGCCAGCATTCCGTCGCAGGGTTTCACCGGGGAGCTGTTTTTT. It is translated as CASIPSQGFTGELFF.

The J gene is TRBJ1-2, the V gene TRBV5-1; the match to TRBD1 covers 12 bases. The trim removed 2 bases at V and 8 bases at J, leaving 7 bases unmatched. In germline, CDR1 is SGHRS, CDR2 YFSETQ. The CDR3 totals 15 residues. The chain's CDR3 is CASSFTGQGALGYTF. CDR3 nucleotides: TGCGCCAGCAGCTTTACGGGACAGGGGGCGCTGGGCTACACCTTC.

This clone was observed once. The genes are TRBV20-1 and TRBJ1-4, with D perhaps matching TRBD1 (5 bases). In germline, CDR1 is DFQATT, CDR2 SNEGSKA (reference sequence). CDR3 length equals 11 residues. The CDR3 region has the DNA TGCAGCGCCCGGGGGAATGAAAAACTGTTTTTT. The encoded protein is CSARGNEKLFF.

The chain links TRBV30 to TRBJ1-1; D is ambiguous. Germline V lookup: CDR1 GTSNPN, CDR2 SVGIG (reference sequence). The CDR3 sequence is 17 residues long. V dropped 2 bases and J dropped 1 base, with 20 bases sitting between them. CDR3 loop: CAWSKAGVWYGNTEAFF. CDR3 DNA: TGTGCCTGGAGTAAAGCCGGGGTATGGTACGGGAACACTGAAGCTTTCTTT.

This chain joins TRBV30 and TRBJ1-2, with 8 bases aligning to TRBD1. The junction had 13 bases not matched to a gene; V was cut back by 0 bases and J by 13 bases. CDR3 length: 14 residues. Per germline, CDR1 GTSNPN and CDR2 SVGIG (reference sequence). The CDR3: CAWSVSGQGLTSTF. The CDR3 DNA is TGTGCCTGGAGTGTGTCCGGACAGGGCCTAACTAGCACCTTC.

This clone was observed a single time. The chain combines TRBV2 with TRBJ1-5, with a possible D match to TRBD1 (6 bases). Trimming cost V 7 bases and J 3 bases, with 13 bases left between them. Germline-derived CDR1 and CDR2 are SNHLY and FYNNEI. The CDR3 contains 14 residues. The CDR3 sequence is CASNSGALNQPQHF. CDR3 in DNA: TGTGCCAGCAACTCAGGGGCCCTCAATCAGCCCCAGCATTTT.

This clone showed up just a few times. The genes are TRBV18 and TRBJ1-1; D ambiguous. Germline V gives CDR1 KGHSH, CDR2 LQKENI. Trimming cost V 2 bases and J 5 bases, with 12 bases left between them. The CDR3 length is 14 residues. The CDR3 region is CASSPWKGETEAFF. The CDR3 DNA is TGTGCCAGCTCACCATGGAAGGGAGAGACTGAAGCTTTCTTT.

This clone has more than one count but fewer than ten. The V and J genes are TRBV3-1 (or the pseudogene TRBV3-2) and TRBJ1-2, with TRBD1 identical over 10 bases. In germline, CDR1 is LGHDT, CDR2 YNNKEL (reference sequence). V dropped 4 bases and J dropped 10; count of bases not matched to a gene: 6. This CDR3 region has 13 residues. CDR3 region: CASSPSGQGYYTF. The CDR3 DNA follows: TGTGCCAGCAGCCCCTCGGGACAGGGGTACTACACCTTC.

The V gene is TRBV5-1, the J gene TRBJ1-3; possible D gene TRBD1, 5 bases. Trimming cost V 2 bases and J 0 bases, with 9 bases left between them. CDR1 SGHRS and CDR2 YFSETQ come from the germline V gene. The CDR3 length is 15 residues. The CDR3 DNA follows: TGCGCCAGCAGCTTAGACAGCGTCTCTGGAAACACCATATATTTT. As protein: CASSLDSVSGNTIYF.

The chain carries TRBV7-9 and TRBJ1-2; perhaps TRBD1 as D (6 bases). Germline CDR1 and CDR2: SEHNR and FQNEAQ (reference sequence). This CDR3 has 15 amino acids. V lost 1 base, J lost 0 bases, and 9 bases lay in between. CDR3 nucleotide sequence: TGTGCCAGCAGCTTAGGACAGGTTCCTAACTATGGCTACACCTTC. It specifies CASSLGQVPNYGYTF.

The genes are TRBV28 and TRBJ1-2, with TRBD1 matching 7 bases. The trim removed 3 bases at V and 4 bases at J, leaving 5 bases unmatched. The germline CDR1 and CDR2 sequences are MDHEN and SYDVKM. The CDR3 contains 14 residues. Here the CDR3 reads CASSFGGGPYGYTF. The CDR3 nucleotides read TGTGCCAGCAGTTTTGGAGGGGGCCCCTATGGCTACACCTTC.

The V and J genes are TRBV18 and TRBJ1-2; possibly TRBD1 for D (5 bases). CDR1 is KGHSH and CDR2 is LQKENI in the germline V gene. V lost 3 bases and J 5 bases, leaving 13 bases between the germline ends. The CDR3 totals 14 residues. The CDR3 loop is CASSPQAGGYGYTF. The CDR3 bases are TGTGCCAGCTCACCCCAAGCCGGGGGGTATGGCTACACCTTC.

The chain couples TRBV5-1 to TRBJ1-2; TRBD1 agrees at 8 bases. Germline V gives CDR1 SGHRS, CDR2 YFSETQ. Unmatched junction bases numbered 18, after V lost 0 bases and J lost 8 bases. This CDR3 region has 18 residues. This CDR3 reads CASSLAQLLGQGLRGYTF. In DNA, the CDR3 is TGCGCCAGCAGCTTGGCCCAGCTACTAGGACAGGGTTTACGGGGCTACACCTTC.